The following is a T cell receptor (beta chain) sequence with its context. This record belongs to a study of blood T cell repertoires in COVID-19. The repertoire was sequenced with immunoSEQ multiplex PCR; TCRdb's copy has only in-frame clones and lacks some. The repertoire has some 100,000 clones, over 75% of them found once; the top ten carry 7% to 9%. From germline, CDR1 is KGHSH and CDR2 LQKENI. V lost 2 bases and J lost 1, with 3 bases in between. The CDR3 sequence is 12 residues long. The sequence was collected from a man under 40 in a cohort sampled during active COVID-19. This chain uses TRBV18 with TRBJ2-7; unclear D gene. The specimen was peripheral blood. Here the CDR3 reads CASSPESYEQYF. The CDR3 DNA reads TGTGCCAGCTCACCAGAGTCCTACGAGCAGTACTTC.